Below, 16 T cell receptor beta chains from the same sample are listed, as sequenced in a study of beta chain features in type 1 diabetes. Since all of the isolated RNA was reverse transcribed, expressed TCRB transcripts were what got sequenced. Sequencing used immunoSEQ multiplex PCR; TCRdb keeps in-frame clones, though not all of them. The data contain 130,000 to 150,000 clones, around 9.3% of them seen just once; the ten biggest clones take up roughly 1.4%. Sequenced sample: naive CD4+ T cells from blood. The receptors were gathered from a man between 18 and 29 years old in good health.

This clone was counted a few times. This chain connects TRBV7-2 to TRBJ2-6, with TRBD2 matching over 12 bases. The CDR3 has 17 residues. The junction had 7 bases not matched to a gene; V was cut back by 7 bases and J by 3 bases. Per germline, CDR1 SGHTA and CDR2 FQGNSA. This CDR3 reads CASTPSGGAGGANVLTF. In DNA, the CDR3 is TGTGCCAGCACCCCTAGCGGGGGGGCTGGTGGGGCCAACGTCCTGACTTTC.

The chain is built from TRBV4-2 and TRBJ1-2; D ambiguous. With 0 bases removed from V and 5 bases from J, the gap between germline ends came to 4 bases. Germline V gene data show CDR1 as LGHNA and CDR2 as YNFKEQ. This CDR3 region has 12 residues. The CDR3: CASSQDLYGYTF. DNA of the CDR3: TGTGCCAGCAGCCAAGATCTGTATGGCTACACCTTC.

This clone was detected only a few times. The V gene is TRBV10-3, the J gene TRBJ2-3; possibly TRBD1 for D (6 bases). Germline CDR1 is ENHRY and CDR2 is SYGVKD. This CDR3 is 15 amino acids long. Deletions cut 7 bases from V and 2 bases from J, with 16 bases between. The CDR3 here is CAITMDSFNTDTQYF. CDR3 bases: TGTGCCATCACCATGGACAGCTTCAACACAGATACGCAGTATTTT.

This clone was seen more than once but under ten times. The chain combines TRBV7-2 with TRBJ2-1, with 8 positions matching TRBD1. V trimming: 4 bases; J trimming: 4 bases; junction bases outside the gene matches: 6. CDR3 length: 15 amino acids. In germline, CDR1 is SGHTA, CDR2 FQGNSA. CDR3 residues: CASSSDRGPYNEQFF. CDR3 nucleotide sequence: TGTGCCAGCAGCTCAGACAGGGGTCCTTACAATGAGCAGTTCTTC.

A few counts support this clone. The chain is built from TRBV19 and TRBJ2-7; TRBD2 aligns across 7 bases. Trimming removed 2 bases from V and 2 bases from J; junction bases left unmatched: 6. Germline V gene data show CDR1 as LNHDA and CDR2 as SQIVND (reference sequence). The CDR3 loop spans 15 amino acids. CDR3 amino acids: CASSISGGNTYEQYF. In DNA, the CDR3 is TGTGCCAGTAGTATATCCGGGGGGAATACCTACGAGCAGTACTTC. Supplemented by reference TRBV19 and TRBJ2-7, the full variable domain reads DGGITQSPKYLFRKEGQNVTLSCEQNLNHDAMYWYRQDPGQGLRLIYYSQIVNDFQKGDIAEGYSVSREKKESFPLTVTSAQKNPTAFYLCASSISGGNTYEQYFGPGTRLTVT.

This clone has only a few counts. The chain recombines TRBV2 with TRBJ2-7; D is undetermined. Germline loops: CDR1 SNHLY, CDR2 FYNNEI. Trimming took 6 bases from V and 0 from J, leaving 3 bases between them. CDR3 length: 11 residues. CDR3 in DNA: TGTGCCAGCAGCAGCTCCTACGAGCAGTACTTC. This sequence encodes CASSSSYEQYF.

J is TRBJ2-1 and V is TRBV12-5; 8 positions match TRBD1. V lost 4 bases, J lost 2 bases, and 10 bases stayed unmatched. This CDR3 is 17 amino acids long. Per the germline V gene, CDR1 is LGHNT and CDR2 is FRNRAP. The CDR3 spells CASGYLGGTGAYNEQFF. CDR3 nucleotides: TGTGCTAGTGGTTACCTCGGAGGGACAGGAGCCTACAATGAGCAGTTCTTC.

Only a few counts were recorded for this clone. CDR3 bases: TGTGCCAGTAGTATAGTCGGCCAGGCCCGCAATCAGCCCCAGCATTTT. This sequence encodes CASSIVGQARNQPQHF. This chain links TRBV19 with TRBJ1-5; unclear D gene. Trimming took off 1 base at V and 2 bases at J, with 12 bases between the two ends. The germline CDR1 and CDR2 sequences are LNHDA and SQIVND (reference sequence). The CDR3 is 16 amino acids.

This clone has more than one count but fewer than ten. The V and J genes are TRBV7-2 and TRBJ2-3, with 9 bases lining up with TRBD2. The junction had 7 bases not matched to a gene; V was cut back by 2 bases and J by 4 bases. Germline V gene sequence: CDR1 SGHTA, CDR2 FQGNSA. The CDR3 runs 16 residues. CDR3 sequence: CASSLWAGGRPDTQYF. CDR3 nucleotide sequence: TGTGCCAGCAGCTTATGGGCGGGGGGGAGGCCAGATACGCAGTATTTT.

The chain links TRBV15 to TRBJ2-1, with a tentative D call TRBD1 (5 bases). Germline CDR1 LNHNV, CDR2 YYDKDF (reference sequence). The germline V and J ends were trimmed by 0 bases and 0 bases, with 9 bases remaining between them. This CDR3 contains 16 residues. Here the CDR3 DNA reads TGTGCCACCAGCAGAGATATAGGGGTCTCCTACAATGAGCAGTTCTTC. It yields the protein CATSRDIGVSYNEQFF. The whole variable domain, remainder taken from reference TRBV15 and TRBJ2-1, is DAMVIQNPRYQVTQFGKPVTLSCSQTLNHNVMYWYQQKSSQAPKLLFHYYDKDFNNEADTPDNFQSRRPNTSFCFLDIRSPGLGDTAMYLCATSRDIGVSYNEQFFGPGTRLTVL.

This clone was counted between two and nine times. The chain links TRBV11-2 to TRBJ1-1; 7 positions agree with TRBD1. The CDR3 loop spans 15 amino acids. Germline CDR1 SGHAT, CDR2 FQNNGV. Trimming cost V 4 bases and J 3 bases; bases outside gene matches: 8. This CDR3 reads CASSSRQGGYTEAFF. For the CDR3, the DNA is TGTGCCAGCAGCTCCCGACAGGGAGGTTACACTGAAGCTTTCTTT.

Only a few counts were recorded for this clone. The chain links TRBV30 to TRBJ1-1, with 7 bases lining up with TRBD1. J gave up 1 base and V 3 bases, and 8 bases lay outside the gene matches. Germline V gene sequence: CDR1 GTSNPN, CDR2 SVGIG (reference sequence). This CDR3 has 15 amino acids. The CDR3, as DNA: TGTGCCTGGAGGGGGCCCGGGACAGCGAACACTGAAGCTTTCTTT. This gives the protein CAWRGPGTANTEAFF.

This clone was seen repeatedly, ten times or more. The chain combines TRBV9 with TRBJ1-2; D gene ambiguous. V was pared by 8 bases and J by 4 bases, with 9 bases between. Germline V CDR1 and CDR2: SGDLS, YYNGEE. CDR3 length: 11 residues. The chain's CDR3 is CASRGSYGYTF. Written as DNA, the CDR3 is TGTGCCAGTCGGGGTAGCTATGGCTACACCTTC.

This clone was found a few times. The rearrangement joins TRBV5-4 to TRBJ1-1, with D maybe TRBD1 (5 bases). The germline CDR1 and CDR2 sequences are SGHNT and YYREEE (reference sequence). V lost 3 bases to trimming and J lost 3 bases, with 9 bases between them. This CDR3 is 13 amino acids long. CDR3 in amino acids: CASSSRGDTEAFF. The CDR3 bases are TGTGCCAGCAGCTCCCGGGGGGACACTGAAGCTTTCTTT. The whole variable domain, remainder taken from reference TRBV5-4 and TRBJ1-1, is ETGVTQSPTHLIKTRGQQVTLRCSSQSGHNTVSWYQQALGQGPQFIFQYYREEENGRGNFPPRFSGLQFPNYSSELNVNALELDDSALYLCASSSRGDTEAFFGQGTRLTVV.

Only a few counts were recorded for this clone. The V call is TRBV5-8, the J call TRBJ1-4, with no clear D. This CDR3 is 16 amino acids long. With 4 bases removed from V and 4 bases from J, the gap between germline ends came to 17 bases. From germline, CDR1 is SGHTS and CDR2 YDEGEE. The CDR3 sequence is CASSLGSGTFNEKLFF. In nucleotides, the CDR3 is TGTGCCAGCAGCCTTGGGAGCGGAACATTTAATGAAAAACTGTTTTTT.

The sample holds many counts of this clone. CDR3 sequence (DNA): TGTGCCAGCAGCCAAAATGGACAGGGCCTCTCTGAAGCTTTCTTT. It codes for CASSQNGQGLSEAFF. The chain is built from TRBV14 and TRBJ1-1; 8 bases line up with TRBD1. The CDR3 covers 15 residues. Germline values: CDR1 SGHDN, CDR2 FVKESK. With 2 bases clipped from V and 6 bases from J, the junction kept 8 bases outside the gene matches. Supplemented by reference TRBV14 and TRBJ1-1, the full variable domain reads EAGVTQFPSHSVIEKGQTVTLRCDPISGHDNLYWYRRVMGKEIKFLLHFVKESKQDESGMPNNRFLAERTGGTYSTLKVQPAELEDSGVYFCASSQNGQGLSEAFFGQGTRLTVV.